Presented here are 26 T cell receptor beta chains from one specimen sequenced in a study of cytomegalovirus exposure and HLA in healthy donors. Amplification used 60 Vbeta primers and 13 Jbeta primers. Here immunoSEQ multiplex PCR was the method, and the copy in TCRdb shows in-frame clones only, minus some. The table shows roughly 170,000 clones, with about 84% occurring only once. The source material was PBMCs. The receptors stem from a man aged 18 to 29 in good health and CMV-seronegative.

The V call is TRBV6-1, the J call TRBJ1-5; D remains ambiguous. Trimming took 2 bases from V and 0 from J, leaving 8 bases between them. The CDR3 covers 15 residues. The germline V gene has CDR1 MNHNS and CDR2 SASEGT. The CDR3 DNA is TGTGCCAGCAGTGAACACTTGGTTAGCAATCAGCCCCAGCATTTT. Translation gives CASSEHLVSNQPQHF.

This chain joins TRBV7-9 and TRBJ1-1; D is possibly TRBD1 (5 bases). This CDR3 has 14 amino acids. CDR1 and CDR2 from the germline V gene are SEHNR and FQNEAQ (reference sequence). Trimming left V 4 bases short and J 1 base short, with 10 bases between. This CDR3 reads CASSSAQGNTEAFF. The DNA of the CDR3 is TGTGCCAGCAGCTCCGCTCAGGGGAACACTGAAGCTTTCTTT.

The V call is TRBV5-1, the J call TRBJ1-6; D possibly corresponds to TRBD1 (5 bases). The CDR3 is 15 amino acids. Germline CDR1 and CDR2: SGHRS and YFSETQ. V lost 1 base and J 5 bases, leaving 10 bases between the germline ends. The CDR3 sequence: CASSLTGTNNSPLHF. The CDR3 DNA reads TGCGCCAGCAGCTTGACAGGTACCAATAATTCACCCCTCCACTTT.

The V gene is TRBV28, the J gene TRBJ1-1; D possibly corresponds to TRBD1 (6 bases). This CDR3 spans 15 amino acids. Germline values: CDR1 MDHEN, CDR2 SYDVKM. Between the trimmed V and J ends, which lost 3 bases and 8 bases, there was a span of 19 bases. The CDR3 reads CASSLGGQGLPEAFF. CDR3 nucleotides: TGTGCCAGCAGTTTGGGCGGGCAGGGGCTACCCGAAGCTTTCTTT.

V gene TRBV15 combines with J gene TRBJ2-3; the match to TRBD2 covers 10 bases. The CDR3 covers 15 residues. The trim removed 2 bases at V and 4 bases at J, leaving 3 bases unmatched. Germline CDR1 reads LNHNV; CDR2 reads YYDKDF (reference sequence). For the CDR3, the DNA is TGTGCCACCAGCAGACTAGCGGGAGTCTCAGATACGCAGTATTTT. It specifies CATSRLAGVSDTQYF.

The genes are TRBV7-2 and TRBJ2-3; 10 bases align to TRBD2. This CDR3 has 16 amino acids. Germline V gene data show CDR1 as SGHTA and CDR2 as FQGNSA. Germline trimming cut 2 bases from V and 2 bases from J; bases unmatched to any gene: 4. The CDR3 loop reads CASSLLAGAPTDTQYF. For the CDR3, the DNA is TGTGCCAGCAGCTTACTAGCGGGAGCACCCACAGATACGCAGTATTTT. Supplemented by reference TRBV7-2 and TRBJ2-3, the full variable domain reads GAGVSQSPSNKVTEKGKDVELRCDPISGHTALYWYRQSLGQGLEFLIYFQGNSAPDKSGLPSDRFSAERTGGSVSTLTIQRTQQEDSAVYLCASSLLAGAPTDTQYFGPGTRLTVL.

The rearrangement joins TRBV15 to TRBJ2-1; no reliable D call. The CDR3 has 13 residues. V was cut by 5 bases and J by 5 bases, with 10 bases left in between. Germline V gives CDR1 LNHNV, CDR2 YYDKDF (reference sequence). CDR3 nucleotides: TGTGCCACCAGCTTAGACTTCAACAATGAGCAGTTCTTC. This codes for CATSLDFNNEQFF.

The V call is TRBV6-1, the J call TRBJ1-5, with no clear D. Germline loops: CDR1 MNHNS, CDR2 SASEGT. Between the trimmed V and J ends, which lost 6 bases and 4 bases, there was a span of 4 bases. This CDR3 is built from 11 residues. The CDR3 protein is CASRTNQPQHF. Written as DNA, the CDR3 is TGTGCCAGCAGGACAAATCAGCCCCAGCATTTT.

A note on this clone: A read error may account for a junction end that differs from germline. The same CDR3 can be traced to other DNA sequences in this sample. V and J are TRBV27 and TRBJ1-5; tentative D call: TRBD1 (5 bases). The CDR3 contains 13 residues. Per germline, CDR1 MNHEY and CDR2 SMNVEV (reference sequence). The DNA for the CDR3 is TGTGCCAGCAGTTCCTACAGGAATCAGCCTCAGCATTTT. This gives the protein CASSSYRNQPQHF.

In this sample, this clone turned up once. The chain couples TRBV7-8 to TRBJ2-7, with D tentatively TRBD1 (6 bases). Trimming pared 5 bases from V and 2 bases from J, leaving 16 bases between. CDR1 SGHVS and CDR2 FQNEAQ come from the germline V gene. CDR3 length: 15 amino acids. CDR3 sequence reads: CASSRLNRETYEQYF. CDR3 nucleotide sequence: TGTGCCAGCAGCCGACTTAACAGGGAGACCTACGAGCAGTACTTC.

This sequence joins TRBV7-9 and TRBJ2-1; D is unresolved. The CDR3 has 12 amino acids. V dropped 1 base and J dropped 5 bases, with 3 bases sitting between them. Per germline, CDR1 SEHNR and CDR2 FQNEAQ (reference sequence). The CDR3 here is CASSLVNNEQFF. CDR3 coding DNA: TGTGCCAGCAGCTTAGTCAACAATGAGCAGTTCTTC.

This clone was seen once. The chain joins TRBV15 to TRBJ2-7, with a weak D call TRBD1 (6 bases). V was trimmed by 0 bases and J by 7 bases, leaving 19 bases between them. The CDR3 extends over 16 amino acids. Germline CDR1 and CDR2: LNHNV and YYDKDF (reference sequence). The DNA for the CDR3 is TGTGCCACCAGCAGAGATTCTGGGGGCCTCTCCCCGGAGCAGTACTTC. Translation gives CATSRDSGGLSPEQYF.

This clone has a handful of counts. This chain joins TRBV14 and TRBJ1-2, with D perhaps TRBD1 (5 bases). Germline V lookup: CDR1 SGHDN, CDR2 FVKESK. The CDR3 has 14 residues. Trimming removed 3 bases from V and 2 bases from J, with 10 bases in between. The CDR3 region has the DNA TGTGCCAGCAGCCACGGTCGGGGGAACTATGGCTACACCTTC. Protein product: CASSHGRGNYGYTF.

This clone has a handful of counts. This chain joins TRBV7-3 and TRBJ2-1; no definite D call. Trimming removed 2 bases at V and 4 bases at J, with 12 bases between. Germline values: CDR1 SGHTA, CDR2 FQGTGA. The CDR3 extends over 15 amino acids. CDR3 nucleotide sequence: TGTGCCAGCAGCTTAGAGACTGGAAATTACAATGAGCAGTTCTTC. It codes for CASSLETGNYNEQFF.

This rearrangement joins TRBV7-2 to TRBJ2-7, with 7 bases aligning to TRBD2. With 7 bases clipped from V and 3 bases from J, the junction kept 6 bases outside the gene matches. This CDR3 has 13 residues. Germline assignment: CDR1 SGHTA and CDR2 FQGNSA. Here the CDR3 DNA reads TGTGCCAGCACTTGGGAGGGACTCTACGAGCAGTACTTC. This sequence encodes CASTWEGLYEQYF. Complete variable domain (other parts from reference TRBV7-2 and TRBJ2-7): GAGVSQSPSNKVTEKGKDVELRCDPISGHTALYWYRQSLGQGLEFLIYFQGNSAPDKSGLPSDRFSAERTGGSVSTLTIQRTQQEDSAVYLCASTWEGLYEQYFGPGTRLTVT.

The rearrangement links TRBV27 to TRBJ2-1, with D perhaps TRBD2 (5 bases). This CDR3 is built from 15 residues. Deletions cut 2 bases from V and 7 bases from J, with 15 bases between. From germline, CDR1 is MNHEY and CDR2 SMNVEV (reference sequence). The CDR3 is CASSLIGEPPNEQFF. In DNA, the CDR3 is TGTGCCAGCAGTTTAATCGGGGAACCCCCTAATGAGCAGTTCTTC.

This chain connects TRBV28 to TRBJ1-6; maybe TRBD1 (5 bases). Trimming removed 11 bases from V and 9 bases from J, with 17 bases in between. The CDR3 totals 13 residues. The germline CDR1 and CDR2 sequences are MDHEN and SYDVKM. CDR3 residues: CAAGQPNGSPLHF. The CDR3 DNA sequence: TGTGCCGCGGGGCAGCCAAATGGTTCACCCCTCCACTTT.

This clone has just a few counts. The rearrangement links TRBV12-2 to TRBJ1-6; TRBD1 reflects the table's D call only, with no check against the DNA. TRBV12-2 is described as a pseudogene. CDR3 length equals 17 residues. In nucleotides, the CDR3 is TGTGCAAGTCGCTCGAGCAGGGGGTGGGGGTTGGAGTCACCCCTCCACTTT. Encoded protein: CASRSSRGWGLESPLHF.

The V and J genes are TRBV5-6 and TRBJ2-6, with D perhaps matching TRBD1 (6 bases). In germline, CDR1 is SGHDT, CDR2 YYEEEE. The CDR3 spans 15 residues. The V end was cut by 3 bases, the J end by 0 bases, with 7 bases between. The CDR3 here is CASSYRDSGANVLTF. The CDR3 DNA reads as TGTGCCAGCAGCTACAGGGACTCTGGGGCCAACGTCCTGACTTTC.

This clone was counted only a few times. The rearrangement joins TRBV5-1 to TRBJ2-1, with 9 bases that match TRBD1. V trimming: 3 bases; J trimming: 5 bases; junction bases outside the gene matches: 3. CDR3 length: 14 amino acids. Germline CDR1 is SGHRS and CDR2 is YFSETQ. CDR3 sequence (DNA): TGCGCCAGCAGCTCGGGACAGGGAAACAATGAGCAGTTCTTC. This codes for CASSSGQGNNEQFF.

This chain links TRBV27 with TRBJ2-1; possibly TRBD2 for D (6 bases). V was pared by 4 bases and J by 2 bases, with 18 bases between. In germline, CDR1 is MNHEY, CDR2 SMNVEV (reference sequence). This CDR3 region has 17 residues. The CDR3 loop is CASSSGTGTATYNEQFF. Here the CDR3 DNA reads TGTGCCAGCAGTTCGGGGACCGGGACTGCCACCTACAATGAGCAGTTCTTC.

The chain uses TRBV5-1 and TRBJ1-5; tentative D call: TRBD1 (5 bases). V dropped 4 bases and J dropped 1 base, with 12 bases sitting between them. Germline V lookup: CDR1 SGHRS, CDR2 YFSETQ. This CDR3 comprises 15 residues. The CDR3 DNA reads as TGCGCCAGCAGCCCTGCGGGGGGGAGCAATCAGCCCCAGCATTTT. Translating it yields CASSPAGGSNQPQHF.

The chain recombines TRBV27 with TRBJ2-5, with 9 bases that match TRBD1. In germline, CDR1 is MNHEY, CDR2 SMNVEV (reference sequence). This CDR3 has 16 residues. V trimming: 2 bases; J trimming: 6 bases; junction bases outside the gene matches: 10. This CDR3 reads CASSLLGTGFPKTQYF. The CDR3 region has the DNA TGTGCCAGCAGTTTACTCGGGACAGGGTTTCCAAAGACCCAGTACTTC.

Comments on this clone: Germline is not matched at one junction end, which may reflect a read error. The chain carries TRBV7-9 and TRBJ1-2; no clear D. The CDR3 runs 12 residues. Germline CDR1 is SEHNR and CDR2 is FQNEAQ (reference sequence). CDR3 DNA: TGTTCCAGCAGCTTAACAGCTGATGGCTACACCTTC. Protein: CSSSLTADGYTF.

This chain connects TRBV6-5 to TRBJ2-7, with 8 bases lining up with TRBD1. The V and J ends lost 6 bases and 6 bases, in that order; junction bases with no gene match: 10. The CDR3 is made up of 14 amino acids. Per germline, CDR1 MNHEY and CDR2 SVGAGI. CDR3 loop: CASRETGAAGEQYF. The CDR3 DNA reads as TGTGCCAGCAGAGAGACAGGGGCCGCCGGCGAGCAGTACTTC.

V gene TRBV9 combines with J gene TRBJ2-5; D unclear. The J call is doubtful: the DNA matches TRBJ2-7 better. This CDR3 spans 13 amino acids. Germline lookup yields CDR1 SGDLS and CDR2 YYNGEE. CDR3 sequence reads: CASSAASSYEQYF. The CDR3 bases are TGTGCCAGCAGCGCCGCTAGCTCCTACGAGCAGTACTTC.